Sequencing of this TCR beta chain was carried out in a study of cytomegalovirus exposure and HLA in healthy donors. The PCR ran on 60 Vbeta and 13 Jbeta primers. Repertoires were generated with immunoSEQ multiplex PCR, while TCRdb's copy carries only in-frame clones and drops some. The sample has approximately 120,000 clones, roughly 67% seen once; the top ten hold under 8.5%. Sequenced input: PBMCs. The source of this sequence is a man aged 40-49 years in good health and CMV-seronegative.

Here the CDR3 reads CASSPGQGNTEAFF. The CDR3 DNA is TGCGCCAGCAGCCCGGGACAGGGGAACACTGAAGCTTTCTTT. The chain employs TRBV5-1 and TRBJ1-1; 9 bases map to TRBD1. The trim removed 4 bases at V and 1 base at J, leaving 2 bases unmatched. Per germline, CDR1 SGHRS and CDR2 YFSETQ. This CDR3 comprises 14 residues.